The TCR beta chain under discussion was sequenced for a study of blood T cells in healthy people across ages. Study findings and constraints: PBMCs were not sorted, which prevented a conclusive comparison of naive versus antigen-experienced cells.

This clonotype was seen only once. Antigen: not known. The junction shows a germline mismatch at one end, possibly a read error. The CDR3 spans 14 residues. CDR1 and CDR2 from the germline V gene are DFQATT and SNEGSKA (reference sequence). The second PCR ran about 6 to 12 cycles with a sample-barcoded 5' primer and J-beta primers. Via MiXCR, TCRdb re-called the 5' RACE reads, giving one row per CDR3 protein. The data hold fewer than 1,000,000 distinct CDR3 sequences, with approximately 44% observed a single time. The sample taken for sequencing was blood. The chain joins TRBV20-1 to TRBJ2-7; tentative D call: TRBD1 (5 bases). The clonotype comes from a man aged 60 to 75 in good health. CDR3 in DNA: TGCGGTGCTAGAGACGCGACAGTATCCTACGAGCAGTACTTC. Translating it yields CGARDATVSYEQYF.